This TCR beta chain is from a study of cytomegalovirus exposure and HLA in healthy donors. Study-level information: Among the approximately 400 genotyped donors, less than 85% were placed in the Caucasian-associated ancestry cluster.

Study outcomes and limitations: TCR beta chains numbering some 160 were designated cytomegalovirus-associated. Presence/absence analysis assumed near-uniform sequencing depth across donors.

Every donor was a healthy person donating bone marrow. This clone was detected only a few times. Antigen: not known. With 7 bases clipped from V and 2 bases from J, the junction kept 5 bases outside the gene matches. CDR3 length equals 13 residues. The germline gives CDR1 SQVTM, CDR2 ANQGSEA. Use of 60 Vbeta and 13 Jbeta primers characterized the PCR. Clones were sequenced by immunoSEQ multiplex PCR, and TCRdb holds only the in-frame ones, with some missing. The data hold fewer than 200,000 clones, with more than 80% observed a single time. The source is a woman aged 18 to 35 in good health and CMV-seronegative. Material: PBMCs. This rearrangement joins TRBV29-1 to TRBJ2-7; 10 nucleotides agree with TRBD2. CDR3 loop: CSGATSGTYEQYF. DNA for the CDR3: TGCAGCGGAGCAACTAGCGGGACCTACGAGCAGTACTTC.